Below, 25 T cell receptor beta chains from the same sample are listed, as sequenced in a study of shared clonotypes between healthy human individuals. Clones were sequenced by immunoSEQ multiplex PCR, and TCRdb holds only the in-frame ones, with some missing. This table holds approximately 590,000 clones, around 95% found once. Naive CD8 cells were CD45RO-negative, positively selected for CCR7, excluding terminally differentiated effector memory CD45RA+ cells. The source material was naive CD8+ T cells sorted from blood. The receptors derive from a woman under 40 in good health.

Here the CDR3 DNA reads TGTGCCAGCAGCCAAGAATTTGCGGAGATAACTAGCACAGATACGCAGTATTTT. Residues: CASSQEFAEITSTDTQYF. This sequence joins TRBV4-2 and TRBJ2-3, with unresolved D. CDR1 is LGHNA, CDR2 YNFKEQ, per germline. The CDR3 has 18 residues. V was clipped by 0 bases and J by 0 bases, with 16 bases between them.

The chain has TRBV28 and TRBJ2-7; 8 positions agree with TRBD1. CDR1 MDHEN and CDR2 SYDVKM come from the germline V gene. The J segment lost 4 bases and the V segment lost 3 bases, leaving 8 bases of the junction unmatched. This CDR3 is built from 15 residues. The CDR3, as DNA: TGTGCCAGCAGTTTCGGACAGGGAGGTCTGTACGAGCAGTACTTC. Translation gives CASSFGQGGLYEQYF.

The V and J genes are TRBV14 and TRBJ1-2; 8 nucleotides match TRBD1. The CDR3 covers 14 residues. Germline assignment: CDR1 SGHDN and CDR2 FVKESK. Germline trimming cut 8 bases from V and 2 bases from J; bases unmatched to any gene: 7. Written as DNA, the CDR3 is TGTGCCAGCGGCAGGGGGCTCCTGAACTATGGCTACACCTTC. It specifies CASGRGLLNYGYTF. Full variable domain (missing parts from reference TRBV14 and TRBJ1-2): EAGVTQFPSHSVIEKGQTVTLRCDPISGHDNLYWYRRVMGKEIKFLLHFVKESKQDESGMPNNRFLAERTGGTYSTLKVQPAELEDSGVYFCASGRGLLNYGYTFGSGTRLTVV.

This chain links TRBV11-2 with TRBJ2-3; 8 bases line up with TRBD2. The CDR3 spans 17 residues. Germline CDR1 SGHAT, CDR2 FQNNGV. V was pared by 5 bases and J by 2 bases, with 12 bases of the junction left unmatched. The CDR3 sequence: CASSGSGTSEATDTQYF. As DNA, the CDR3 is TGTGCCAGCAGCGGCTCCGGGACTAGTGAAGCCACAGATACGCAGTATTTT. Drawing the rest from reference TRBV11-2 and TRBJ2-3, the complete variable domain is EAGVAQSPRYKIIEKRQSVAFWCNPISGHATLYWYQQILGQGPKLLIQFQNNGVVDDSQLPKDRFSAERLKGVDSTLKIQPAKLEDSAVYLCASSGSGTSEATDTQYFGPGTRLTVL.

CDR3 sequence (DNA): TGTGCCAGCAGCTTGATGGCGGGAGGTCTCTACGAGCAGTACTTC. Protein product: CASSLMAGGLYEQYF. V usage is TRBV5-6 and J usage is TRBJ2-7; 8 positions match TRBD2. After removal of 1 base from V and 3 bases from J, the junction contained 6 bases not matched to a gene. The CDR3 sequence is 15 residues long. Germline loops: CDR1 SGHDT, CDR2 YYEEEE.

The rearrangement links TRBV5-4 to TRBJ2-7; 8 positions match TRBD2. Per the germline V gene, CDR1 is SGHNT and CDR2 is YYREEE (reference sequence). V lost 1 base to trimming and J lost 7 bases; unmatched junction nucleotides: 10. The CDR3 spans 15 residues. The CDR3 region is CASSLLVAGPGEQYF. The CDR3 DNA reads TGTGCCAGCAGCTTGTTGGTAGCGGGACCGGGGGAGCAGTACTTC.

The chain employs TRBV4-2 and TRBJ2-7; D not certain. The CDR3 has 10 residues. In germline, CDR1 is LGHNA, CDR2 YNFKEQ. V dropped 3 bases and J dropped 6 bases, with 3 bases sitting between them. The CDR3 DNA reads TGTGCCAGCAGCCATTCCGAGCAGTACTTC. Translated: CASSHSEQYF.

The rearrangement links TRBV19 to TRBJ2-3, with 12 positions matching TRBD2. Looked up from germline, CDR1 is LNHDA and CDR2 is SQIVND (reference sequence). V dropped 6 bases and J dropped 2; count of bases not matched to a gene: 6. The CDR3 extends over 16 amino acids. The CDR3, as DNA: TGTGCCAGTAGCCGACTAGCGGGAGACGTCACAGATACGCAGTATTTT. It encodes CASSRLAGDVTDTQYF.

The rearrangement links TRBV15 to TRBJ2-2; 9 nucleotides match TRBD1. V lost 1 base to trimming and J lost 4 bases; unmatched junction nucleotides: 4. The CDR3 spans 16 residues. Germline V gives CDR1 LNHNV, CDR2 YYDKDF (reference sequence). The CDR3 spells CATSRVRTGVTGELFF. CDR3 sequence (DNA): TGTGCCACCAGCAGAGTAAGGACAGGGGTCACCGGGGAGCTGTTTTTT.

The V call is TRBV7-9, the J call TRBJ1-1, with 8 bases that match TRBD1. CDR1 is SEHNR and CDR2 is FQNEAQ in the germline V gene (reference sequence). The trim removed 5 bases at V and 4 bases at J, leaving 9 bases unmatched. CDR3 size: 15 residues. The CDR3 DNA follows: TGTGCCAGCAGCCCCCCCCAGGGGGCGAGCACTGAAGCTTTCTTT. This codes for CASSPPQGASTEAFF.

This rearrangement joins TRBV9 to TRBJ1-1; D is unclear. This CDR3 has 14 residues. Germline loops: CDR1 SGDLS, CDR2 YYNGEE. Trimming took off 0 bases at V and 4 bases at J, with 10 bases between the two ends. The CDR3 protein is CASSVDPGVTEAFF. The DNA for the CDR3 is TGTGCCAGCAGCGTAGACCCCGGGGTCACTGAAGCTTTCTTT. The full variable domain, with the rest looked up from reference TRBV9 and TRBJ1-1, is DSGVTQTPKHLITATGQRVTLRCSPRSGDLSVYWYQQSLDQGLQFLIQYYNGEERAKGNILERFSAQQFPDLHSELNLSSLELGDSALYFCASSVDPGVTEAFFGQGTRLTVV.

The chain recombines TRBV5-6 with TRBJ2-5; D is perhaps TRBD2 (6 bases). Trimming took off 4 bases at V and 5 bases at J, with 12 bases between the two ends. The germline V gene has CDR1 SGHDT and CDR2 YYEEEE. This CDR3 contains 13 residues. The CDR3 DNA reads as TGTGCCAGCAGCAGGGACTTCTCGGAGACCCAGTACTTC. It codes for CASSRDFSETQYF.

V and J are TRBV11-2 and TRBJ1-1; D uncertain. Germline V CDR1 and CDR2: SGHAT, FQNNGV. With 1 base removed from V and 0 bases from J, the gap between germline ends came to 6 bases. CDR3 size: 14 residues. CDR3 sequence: CASSLGVMNTEAFF. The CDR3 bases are TGTGCCAGCAGCTTAGGGGTCATGAACACTGAAGCTTTCTTT.

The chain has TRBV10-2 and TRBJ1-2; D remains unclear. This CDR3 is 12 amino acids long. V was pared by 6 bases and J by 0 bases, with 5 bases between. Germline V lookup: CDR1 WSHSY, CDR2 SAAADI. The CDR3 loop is CASSGTNYGYTF. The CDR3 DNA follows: TGCGCCAGCAGCGGCACTAACTATGGCTACACCTTC.

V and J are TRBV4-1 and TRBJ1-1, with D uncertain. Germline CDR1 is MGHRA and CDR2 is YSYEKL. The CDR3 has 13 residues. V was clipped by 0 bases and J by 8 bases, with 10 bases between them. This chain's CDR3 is CASSQDSKGEAFF. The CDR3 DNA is TGCGCCAGCAGCCAAGATTCGAAAGGCGAAGCTTTCTTT.

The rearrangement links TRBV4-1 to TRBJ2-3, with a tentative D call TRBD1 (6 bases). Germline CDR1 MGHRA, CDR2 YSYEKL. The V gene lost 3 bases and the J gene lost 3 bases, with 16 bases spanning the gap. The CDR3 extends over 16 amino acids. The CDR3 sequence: CASSHPRDNPTDTQYF. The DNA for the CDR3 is TGCGCCAGCAGCCACCCCCGGGACAACCCGACAGATACGCAGTATTTT.

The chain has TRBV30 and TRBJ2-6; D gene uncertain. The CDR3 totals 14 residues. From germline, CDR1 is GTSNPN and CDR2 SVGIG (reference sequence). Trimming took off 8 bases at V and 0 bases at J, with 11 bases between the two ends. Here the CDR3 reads CAHSGGSGANVLTF. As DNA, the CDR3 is TGTGCCCACTCTGGTGGCTCTGGGGCCAACGTCCTGACTTTC.

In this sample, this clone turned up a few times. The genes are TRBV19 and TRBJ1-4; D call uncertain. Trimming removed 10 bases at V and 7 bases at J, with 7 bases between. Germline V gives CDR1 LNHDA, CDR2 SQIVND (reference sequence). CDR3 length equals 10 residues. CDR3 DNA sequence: TGTGCCACCCGTTTTGAAAAACTGTTTTTT. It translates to CATRFEKLFF. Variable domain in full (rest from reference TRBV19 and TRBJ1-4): DGGITQSPKYLFRKEGQNVTLSCEQNLNHDAMYWYRQDPGQGLRLIYYSQIVNDFQKGDIAEGYSVSREKKESFPLTVTSAQKNPTAFYLCATRFEKLFFGSGTQLSVL.

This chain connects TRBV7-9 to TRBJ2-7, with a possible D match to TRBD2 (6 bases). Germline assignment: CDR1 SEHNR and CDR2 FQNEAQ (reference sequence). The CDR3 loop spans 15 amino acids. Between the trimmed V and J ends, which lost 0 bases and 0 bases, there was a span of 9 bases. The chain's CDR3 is CASSLAEGNSYEQYF. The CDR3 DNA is TGTGCCAGCAGCTTAGCGGAGGGAAACTCCTACGAGCAGTACTTC.

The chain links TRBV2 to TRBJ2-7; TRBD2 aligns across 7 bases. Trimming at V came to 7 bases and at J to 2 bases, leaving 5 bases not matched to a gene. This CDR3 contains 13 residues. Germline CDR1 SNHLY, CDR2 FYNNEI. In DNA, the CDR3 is TGTGCCAGCATAACTAGCGTTACCTACGAGCAGTACTTC. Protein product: CASITSVTYEQYF.

The CDR3 spells CASSAQGQQMYPEAFF. CDR3 DNA sequence: TGTGCCAGCAGCGCACAGGGCCAACAAATGTATCCGGAAGCTTTCTTT. J is TRBJ1-1 and V is TRBV9; the D gene is possibly TRBD1 (6 bases). Germline lookup yields CDR1 SGDLS and CDR2 YYNGEE. The CDR3 spans 16 residues. Trimming took 3 bases from V and 8 from J, leaving 23 bases between them.

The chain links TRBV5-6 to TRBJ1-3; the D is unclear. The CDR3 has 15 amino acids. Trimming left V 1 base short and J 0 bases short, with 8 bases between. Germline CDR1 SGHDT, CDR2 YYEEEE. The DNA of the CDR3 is TGTGCCAGCAGCTTGTGGGGAAGCTCTGGAAACACCATATATTTT. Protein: CASSLWGSSGNTIYF. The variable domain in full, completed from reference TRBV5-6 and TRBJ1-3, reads DAGVTQSPTHLIKTRGQQVTLRCSPKSGHDTVSWYQQALGQGPQFIFQYYEEEERQRGNFPDRFSGHQFPNYSSELNVNALLLGDSALYLCASSLWGSSGNTIYFGEGSWLTVV.

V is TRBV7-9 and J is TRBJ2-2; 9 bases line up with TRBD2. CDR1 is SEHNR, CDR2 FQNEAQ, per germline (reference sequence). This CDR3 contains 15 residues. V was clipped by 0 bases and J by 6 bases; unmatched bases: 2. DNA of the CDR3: TGTGCCAGCAGCTTAGCGCGGGAGGGCCCCGGGGAGCTGTTTTTT. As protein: CASSLAREGPGELFF.

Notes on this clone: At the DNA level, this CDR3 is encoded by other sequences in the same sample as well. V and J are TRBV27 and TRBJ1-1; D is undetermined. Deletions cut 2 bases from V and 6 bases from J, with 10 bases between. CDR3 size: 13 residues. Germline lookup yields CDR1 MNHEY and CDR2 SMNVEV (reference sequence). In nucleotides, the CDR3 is TGTGCCAGCAGTTTAGAAATAGGGTCTGAAGCTTTCTTT. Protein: CASSLEIGSEAFF.

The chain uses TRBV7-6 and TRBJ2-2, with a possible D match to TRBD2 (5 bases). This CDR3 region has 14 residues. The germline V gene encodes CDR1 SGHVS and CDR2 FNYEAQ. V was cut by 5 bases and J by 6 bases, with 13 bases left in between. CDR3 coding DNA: TGTGCCAGCAGCCCACTAGGCCATCCCGGGGAGCTGTTTTTT. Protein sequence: CASSPLGHPGELFF. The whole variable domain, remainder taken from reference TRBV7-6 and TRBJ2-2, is GAGVSQSPRYKVTKRGQDVALRCDPISGHVSLYWYRQALGQGPEFLTYFNYEAQQDKSGLPNDRFSAERPEGSISTLTIQRTEQRDSAMYRCASSPLGHPGELFFGEGSRLTVL.